This TCR beta chain appears in the sequencing data of a study of T cells after posttransplantation cyclophosphamide. Study conclusions and caveats: Later post-transplant blood repertoires were often dominated by donor CD8+ memory clones. Skin or GI-infiltrating T cells shared few TRB sequences with blood. Recipient CMV seropositivity and CMV reactivation strongly tracked TRB clonality.

Profiling relied on immunoSEQ multiplex PCR, and the TCRdb table lists in-frame clones only, not all of them. The sample carries about 2,500 clones, approximately 81% recorded once. Trimming shortened V by 6 bases and J by 0 bases, and 10 bases separated the two germline ends. The CDR3 loop spans 14 amino acids. Germline assignment: CDR1 ENHRY and CDR2 SYGVKD. Concerning this clone: What it binds is unknown.

Busulfan-fludarabine conditioning, marrow transplant, and cyclophosphamide on days +3 and +4 were administered. The clonotype comes from a male patient in his 30s who received an allogeneic stem cell transplant from a related donor, was CMV-positive, and had acute GVHD only. Some T cells may possibly be graft donor cells. The chain is built from TRBV10-3 and TRBJ2-3; D perhaps matches TRBD2 (6 bases). Source: PBMCs, taken after allogeneic stem cell transplant with posttransplant cyclophosphamide. The CDR3 DNA reads TGTGCCATCAGGGCGGGGACTAGCACAGATACGCAGTATTTT. It codes for CAIRAGTSTDTQYF.